There are a few counts of the clone carrying this T cell receptor beta chain. Its antigen is unidentified. All donors came from Russia, were Caucasian and healthy, and spanned ages about 6 to 90. Researchers report isolating at least 6.5 million PBMCs per sample. The CDR3 consists of 16 residues. The ends lost 1 base at V and 6 bases at J; junction bases unmatched: 7. The germline CDR1 and CDR2 sequences are SGHRS and YFSETQ. The data originate from a study of blood T cells in healthy people across ages. Primed by a sample-barcoded 5' primer and a J-beta primer mix, a second PCR proceeded for about 6 to 12 cycles. Each cDNA molecule carried a tag from a template-switch adaptor that contained 12 random nucleotides. TCRdb reanalysed the 5' RACE reads using MiXCR and keeps one entry per CDR3 protein. The sample has approximately 600,000 distinct CDR3 sequences, about 53% seen once. Findings and limits, study-wide: The recorded TCR beta diversity per million T cells decreased in a roughly linear manner with age.

The specimen was blood. This sequence was found in a man in his fifties or sixties in good health. The V call is TRBV5-1, the J call TRBJ2-3; 11 bases agree with TRBD2. The CDR3 protein is CASSLLTSGDSDTQYF. Here the CDR3 DNA reads TGCGCCAGCAGCTTGTTGACTAGCGGGGATTCTGATACGCAGTATTTT.